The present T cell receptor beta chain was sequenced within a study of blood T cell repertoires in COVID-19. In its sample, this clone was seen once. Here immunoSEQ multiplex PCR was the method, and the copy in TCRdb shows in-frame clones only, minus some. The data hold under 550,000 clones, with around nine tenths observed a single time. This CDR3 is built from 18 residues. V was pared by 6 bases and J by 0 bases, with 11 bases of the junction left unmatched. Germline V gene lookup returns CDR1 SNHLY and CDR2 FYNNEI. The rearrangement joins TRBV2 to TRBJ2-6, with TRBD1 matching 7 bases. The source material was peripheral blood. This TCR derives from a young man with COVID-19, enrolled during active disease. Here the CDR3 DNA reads TGTGCCAGCAGCCCTACTCCGGGACAGAGCTCTGGGGCCAACGTCCTGACTTTC. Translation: CASSPTPGQSSGANVLTF.